The present entry profiles one TCR beta chain with its context. The sample belongs to a study of blood T cell repertoires in COVID-19. Background on the study: COVID-19 samples, acute and convalescent, were from the United States, Italy and Spain. Sources were T cells, B-cell-depleted T cells, or PBMCs; the material itself was cDNA or gDNA.

Per the original data handling: From reference gene primer amplification, estimates of nucleated cell counts were derived. The protocol was immunoSEQ multiplex PCR, while the TCRdb copy is restricted to in-frame clones and leaves out a portion. That table furnishes V, J and clone size, whereas the DNA furnished D and trimming. The sample consists of around 250,000 clones, roughly four fifths of them appearing once. The CDR3 extends over 16 amino acids. Germline CDR1 reads SGHDT; CDR2 reads YYEEEE. Trimming took 0 bases from V and 2 from J, leaving 15 bases between them. This sequence joins TRBV5-6 and TRBJ2-7; a weak D match, TRBD2 (6 bases). This clonotype originated in a woman aged 18-29 years with acute or convalescent COVID-19. The sample was peripheral blood. This chain's CDR3 is CASSLAGWGDTYEQYF. CDR3 in DNA: TGTGCCAGCAGCTTGGCCGGCTGGGGGGATACCTACGAGCAGTACTTC.